This T cell receptor beta chain was profiled in a study of blood T cell repertoires in COVID-19. Comment on this clone: The same CDR3 can be traced to other DNA sequences in this sample.

The protocol was immunoSEQ multiplex PCR, while the TCRdb copy is restricted to in-frame clones and leaves out a portion. Among 170,000 or so clones, around 87% were seen once, and the ten largest hold approximately 0.93%. The ends were cut back, 3 bases at V and 5 bases at J, with 4 bases in the middle. This CDR3 region has 11 residues. Germline V CDR1 and CDR2: KGHSH, LQKENI. The source is a young woman who had recovered from COVID-19. What was sequenced was peripheral blood. This chain uses TRBV18 with TRBJ2-5; no clear D. This CDR3 reads CASSPGETQYF. Here the CDR3 DNA reads TGTGCCAGCTCACCGGGCGAGACCCAGTACTTC.